One and the same sample provided the 6 T cell receptor beta chains below, sequenced in a study of a mutant IDH1 vaccine in newly diagnosed glioma. Some clones are missing from TCRdb's copy, which holds only in-frame ones; the method was immunoSEQ multiplex PCR. This table holds tens of thousands of clones, about four fifths found once. No cognate antigen is known for these TCRs. Time point reported: week 23, last vaccination. A 20-mer mutant IDH1 peptide at 300 ug was injected subcutaneously with topical imiquimod. Source: PBMCs, taken from a glioma patient whose treatment included an IDH1 peptide vaccine. The receptors shown here come from a man aged 35 to 55 with glioma.

The chain couples TRBV25-1 to TRBJ1-3; a possible D gene is TRBD1 (5 bases). Looked up from germline, CDR1 is MGHDK and CDR2 is SYGVNS. This CDR3 comprises 11 residues. The ends were cut back, 7 bases at V and 8 bases at J, with 9 bases in the middle. CDR3 coding DNA: TGTGCCAGCACCCCGGGGGACACCATATATTTT. Translating it yields CASTPGDTIYF.

V usage is TRBV4-1 and J usage is TRBJ1-1; 7 bases line up with TRBD1. Germline V gene sequence: CDR1 MGHRA, CDR2 YSYEKL. The V gene end was trimmed by 4 bases and the J gene end by 5 bases; junction bases not matched to a gene: 10. The CDR3 has 15 residues. The CDR3 sequence: CASSPKTGVETEAFF. CDR3 DNA sequence: TGCGCCAGCAGCCCAAAAACAGGGGTTGAAACTGAAGCTTTCTTT.

There are a few counts of this clone. This chain connects TRBV2 to TRBJ2-6; D assignment may be TRBD1 or TRBD2 (5 bases each). CDR3 length: 20 residues. From germline, CDR1 is SNHLY and CDR2 FYNNEI. V was shortened by 4 bases and J by 1 base, with 23 bases between the two germline ends. The DNA for the CDR3 is TGTGCCAGCAGTGCAGGACTCAGGGTACTAGAAACTTCTGGGGCCAACGTCCTGACTTTC. Residues: CASSAGLRVLETSGANVLTF.

The rearrangement links TRBV28 to TRBJ1-2; TRBD1 matches at 11 bases. J lost 5 bases, V lost 8 bases, and 4 bases had no gene match. Germline V CDR1 and CDR2: MDHEN, SYDVKM. The CDR3 consists of 13 residues. In nucleotides, the CDR3 is TGTGCCAGCCGGACAGGGGGCGAATATGGCTACACCTTC. This encodes CASRTGGEYGYTF.

CDR3 amino acids: CASSKISSYEQYF. CDR3 in DNA: TGTGCCAGCAGTAAGATCAGCTCCTACGAGCAGTACTTC. This chain links TRBV6-1 with TRBJ2-7, with D unresolved. Germline values: CDR1 MNHNS, CDR2 SASEGT. The CDR3 spans 13 residues. The germline V and J ends were trimmed by 5 bases and 0 bases, with 8 bases remaining between them.

The rearrangement links TRBV13 to TRBJ2-1; possibly TRBD1 for D (5 bases). Germline assignment: CDR1 PRHDT and CDR2 FYEKMQ (reference sequence). V was trimmed by 6 bases and J by 15 bases, leaving 18 bases between them. CDR3 length: 12 residues. The CDR3 DNA follows: TGTGCCAGCAGTTGGGGCTCAGCCCCCCGGTTCTTC. Residues: CASSWGSAPRFF.